A single sample is the source of the 20 T cell receptor beta chains below, sequenced in a study of T cell responses to AZD1222 COVID-19 vaccine. Data came from immunoSEQ multiplex PCR; TCRdb stores just in-frame clones and leaves some out. Altogether 90,000 to 120,000 clones are present, around 86% being singletons, with the ten largest covering 2.5% to 4%. The sequencing here drew on peripheral blood, taken 28 days after the second dose of the MenACWY control vaccine. Receptors originate from an adult who received the MenACWY meningococcal vaccine as a control.

V gene TRBV28 combines with J gene TRBJ2-7; TRBD2 might be the D (5 bases). Germline CDR1 MDHEN, CDR2 SYDVKM. With 5 bases removed from V and 5 bases from J, the gap between germline ends came to 10 bases. This CDR3 has 12 amino acids. CDR3 sequence: CASSTRLNEQYF. CDR3 in DNA: TGTGCCAGCAGTACCCGACTAAACGAGCAGTACTTC.

This clone was recorded a few times. At the DNA level, this CDR3 is encoded by other sequences in the same sample as well. The J gene is TRBJ2-7, the V gene TRBV6-5; 10 bases agree with TRBD1. Germline V gives CDR1 MNHEY, CDR2 SVGAGI. The CDR3 covers 15 residues. The ends lost 4 bases at V and 4 bases at J; junction bases unmatched: 7. CDR3 residues: CASSSTGTGVYEQYF. CDR3 bases: TGTGCCAGCAGTTCCACCGGGACAGGGGTTTACGAGCAGTACTTC.

The V gene is TRBV28, the J gene TRBJ2-7; 7 bases align to TRBD2. V trimming: 4 bases; J trimming: 4 bases; junction bases outside the gene matches: 4. Looked up from germline, CDR1 is MDHEN and CDR2 is SYDVKM. The CDR3 has 13 amino acids. CDR3 amino acids: CASSSGGYYEQYF. In nucleotides, the CDR3 is TGTGCCAGCAGTTCCGGGGGGTATTACGAGCAGTACTTC.

The V and J genes are TRBV9 and TRBJ1-1; D gene ambiguous. V gave up 0 bases and J gave up 4 bases, with 7 bases separating them. This CDR3 is 13 amino acids long. Germline CDR1 and CDR2: SGDLS and YYNGEE. CDR3 sequence reads: CASSVEGLTEAFF. CDR3 nucleotides: TGTGCCAGCAGCGTAGAGGGTCTCACTGAAGCTTTCTTT.

The rearrangement joins TRBV24-1 to TRBJ2-5; 16 bases agree with TRBD2. Unmatched junction bases numbered 14, after V lost 3 bases and J lost 2 bases. This CDR3 is 21 amino acids long. From germline, CDR1 is KGHDR and CDR2 SFDVKD. The CDR3 sequence: CATSDPGTSGGAYFPQETQYF. CDR3 nucleotides: TGTGCCACCAGTGATCCAGGGACTAGCGGGGGGGCATATTTCCCGCAAGAGACCCAGTACTTC.

The gene calls are TRBV5-6 and TRBJ2-5; 8 bases are shared with TRBD1. CDR3 length: 16 residues. Per germline, CDR1 SGHDT and CDR2 YYEEEE. The ends lost 3 bases at V and 5 bases at J; junction bases unmatched: 12. Here the CDR3 reads CASSSPVGTGDETQYF. CDR3 DNA sequence: TGTGCCAGCAGCTCGCCAGTTGGGACAGGAGATGAGACCCAGTACTTC.

This chain connects TRBV7-9 to TRBJ2-1; TRBD2 aligns across 9 bases. Germline V gene data show CDR1 as SEHNR and CDR2 as FQNEAQ (reference sequence). The V and J ends lost 0 bases and 6 bases, in that order; junction bases with no gene match: 12. The CDR3 runs 18 residues. CDR3 DNA sequence: TGTGCCAGCAGCTTAGCGGAGCCTTGGCTAGCGGGGATCAATGAGCAGTTCTTC. This sequence encodes CASSLAEPWLAGINEQFF.

The CDR3 protein is CASSLGTSGGEETQYF. CDR3 sequence (DNA): TGTGCCAGCAGTTTAGGTACTAGCGGGGGGGAAGAGACCCAGTACTTC. J is TRBJ2-5 and V is TRBV28, with 13 bases fitting TRBD2. The CDR3 runs 16 residues. V lost 2 bases to trimming and J lost 3 bases; unmatched junction nucleotides: 3. Germline V lookup: CDR1 MDHEN, CDR2 SYDVKM.

The chain couples TRBV6-5 to TRBJ2-5; TRBD1 is a possible D gene (5 bases). The germline V gene has CDR1 MNHEY and CDR2 SVGAGI. The CDR3 is made up of 13 amino acids. V was pared by 6 bases and J by 6 bases, with 14 bases between. CDR3 coding DNA: TGTGCCAGCAGCCCCTCTCAGGGAAAGACCCAGTACTTC. Translating gives CASSPSQGKTQYF.

The chain couples TRBV27 to TRBJ2-7; TRBD1 is a possible D gene (6 bases). The CDR3 sequence is 13 residues long. V was trimmed by 1 base and J by 4 bases, leaving 8 bases between them. Germline V gene sequence: CDR1 MNHEY, CDR2 SMNVEV (reference sequence). The CDR3 sequence is CASSLLQGYEQYF. CDR3 nucleotide sequence: TGTGCCAGCAGTTTATTACAGGGTTACGAGCAGTACTTC.

This chain links TRBV19 with TRBJ1-2; D may be TRBD1 (5 bases). The V end was cut by 4 bases, the J end by 3 bases, with 30 bases between. Germline V CDR1 and CDR2: LNHDA, SQIVND (reference sequence). The CDR3 consists of 20 residues. The CDR3 loop reads CASSRSDLQAGRVSHYGYTF. The CDR3 region has the DNA TGTGCCAGTAGTAGATCGGACCTACAGGCCGGTAGGGTTAGTCACTATGGCTACACCTTC. Complete variable domain (other parts from reference TRBV19 and TRBJ1-2): DGGITQSPKYLFRKEGQNVTLSCEQNLNHDAMYWYRQDPGQGLRLIYYSQIVNDFQKGDIAEGYSVSREKKESFPLTVTSAQKNPTAFYLCASSRSDLQAGRVSHYGYTFGSGTRLTVV.

This chain connects TRBV10-3 to TRBJ1-6; tentative D call: TRBD1 (6 bases). The CDR3 sequence is 21 residues long. V was shortened by 4 bases and J by 4 bases, with 29 bases between the two germline ends. Germline V gene sequence: CDR1 ENHRY, CDR2 SYGVKD. CDR3 coding DNA: TGTGCCATCAGTGTAGGGGAAACAGGGAGAGGGCTGGGGCCATATAATTCACCCCTCCACTTT. Its translation: CAISVGETGRGLGPYNSPLHF.

The gene calls are TRBV7-2 and TRBJ2-1; 7 bases are shared with TRBD1. The junction had 10 bases not matched to a gene; V was cut back by 7 bases and J by 7 bases. This CDR3 region has 14 residues. Germline CDR1 reads SGHTA; CDR2 reads FQGNSA. The CDR3 bases are TGTGCCAGCATCGGCATAGGGGGCAGAAATGAGCAGTTCTTC. Its translation is CASIGIGGRNEQFF.

CDR3 sequence (DNA): TGTGCCAGTAATTATCAGGGGGGGAATCAGCCCCAGCATTTT. Amino acid sequence: CASNYQGGNQPQHF. The rearrangement joins TRBV19 to TRBJ1-5; 7 bases match TRBD1. Germline lookup yields CDR1 LNHDA and CDR2 SQIVND (reference sequence). The CDR3 is 14 amino acids. V trimming: 7 bases; J trimming: 4 bases; junction bases outside the gene matches: 7.

The J gene is TRBJ1-1, the V gene TRBV7-2, with no clear D. With 2 bases removed from V and 4 bases from J, the gap between germline ends came to 20 bases. Germline loops: CDR1 SGHTA, CDR2 FQGNSA. The CDR3 totals 17 residues. CDR3 sequence reads: CASSLTNLAGRPTEAFF. The CDR3, as DNA: TGTGCCAGCAGCTTAACTAACCTCGCGGGGAGGCCCACTGAAGCTTTCTTT.

The genes are TRBV7-2 and TRBJ1-6; 9 bases match TRBD1. The CDR3 is 17 amino acids. After removal of 5 bases from V and 4 bases from J, the junction contained 9 bases not matched to a gene. Germline V lookup: CDR1 SGHTA, CDR2 FQGNSA. Here the CDR3 DNA reads TGTGCCAGCAGCCGCGGGCCGGGACAGGGTTATAATTCACCCCTCCACTTT. Amino acids: CASSRGPGQGYNSPLHF.

V is TRBV2 and J is TRBJ2-1; the D call may be TRBD1 or TRBD2 (5 bases each). Germline V lookup: CDR1 SNHLY, CDR2 FYNNEI. There are 14 residues in the CDR3. Trimming removed 6 bases from V and 3 bases from J, with 12 bases in between. The CDR3 nucleotides read TGTGCCAGCAGGCCGGATGGGGGCTACAATGAGCAGTTCTTC. Translating gives CASRPDGGYNEQFF.

CDR3 region: CASSLSGNTEAFF. The CDR3 region has the DNA TGTGCCAGCAGTTTGTCGGGAAACACTGAAGCTTTCTTT. V usage is TRBV12-3 or TRBV12-4 and J usage is TRBJ1-1; D gene unclear. V gave up 3 bases and J gave up 2 bases, with 7 bases separating them. CDR3 size: 13 residues.

The V and J genes are TRBV18 and TRBJ1-6; 10 bases agree with TRBD1. Germline CDR1 and CDR2: KGHSH and LQKENI. Trimming cost V 6 bases and J 9 bases; bases outside gene matches: 11. The CDR3 extends over 16 amino acids. The DNA for the CDR3 is TGTGCCAGCTCGCCCGCTTCGACAGGGGGCGGTTCACCCCTCCACTTT. It codes for CASSPASTGGGSPLHF.

The CDR3 DNA is TGTGCCAGTAAACAGGGGGGGAACACTGAAGCTTTCTTT. It codes for CASKQGGNTEAFF. The chain uses TRBV19 and TRBJ1-1, with TRBD1 matching 8 bases. This CDR3 is built from 13 residues. With 7 bases clipped from V and 1 base from J, the junction kept 2 bases outside the gene matches. The germline CDR1 and CDR2 sequences are LNHDA and SQIVND (reference sequence).